The entry that follows covers one TCR beta chain sequence. Its antigen is undetermined. The source of the sample is a study of shared clonotypes between healthy human individuals. Study results and limitations: Sorted-subset sequencing was shown by rarefaction to be incomplete despite large depth.

Germline CDR1 is MDHEN and CDR2 is SYDVKM. The V gene end was trimmed by 7 bases and the J gene end by 2 bases; junction bases not matched to a gene: 16. The CDR3 covers 17 residues. Terminally differentiated effector memory CD45RA+ cells were excluded by CCR7 positive selection of CD45RO-negative cells. Using immunoSEQ multiplex PCR, the repertoire was profiled, and TCRdb retains in-frame clones only, with some absent. The sample lists about 580,000 clones, nearly 98% seen once, with less than 0.35% in the top ten. The sequenced sample consisted of naive CD8+ T cells sorted from blood. J is TRBJ2-7 and V is TRBV28, with 8 bases identical to TRBD1. The receptor's source is a man aged 25-40 years in good health. Here the CDR3 DNA reads TGTGCCAGCATTTCCCCTACAGGGGGAACACTGACCTACGAGCAGTACTTC. Amino acids: CASISPTGGTLTYEQYF.